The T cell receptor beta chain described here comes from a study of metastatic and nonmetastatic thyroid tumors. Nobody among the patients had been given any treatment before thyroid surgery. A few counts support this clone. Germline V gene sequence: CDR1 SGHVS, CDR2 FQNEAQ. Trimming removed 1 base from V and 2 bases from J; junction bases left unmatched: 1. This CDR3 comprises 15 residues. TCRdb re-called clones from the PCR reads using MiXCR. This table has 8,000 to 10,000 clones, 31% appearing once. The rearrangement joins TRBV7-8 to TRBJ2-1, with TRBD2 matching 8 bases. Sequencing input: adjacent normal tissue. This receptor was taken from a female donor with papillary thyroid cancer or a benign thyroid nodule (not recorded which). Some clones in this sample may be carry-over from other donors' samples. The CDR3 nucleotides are TGTGCCAGCAGCTTAGGCGGGAGGACCTACAATGAGCAGTTCTTC. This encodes CASSLGGRTYNEQFF.